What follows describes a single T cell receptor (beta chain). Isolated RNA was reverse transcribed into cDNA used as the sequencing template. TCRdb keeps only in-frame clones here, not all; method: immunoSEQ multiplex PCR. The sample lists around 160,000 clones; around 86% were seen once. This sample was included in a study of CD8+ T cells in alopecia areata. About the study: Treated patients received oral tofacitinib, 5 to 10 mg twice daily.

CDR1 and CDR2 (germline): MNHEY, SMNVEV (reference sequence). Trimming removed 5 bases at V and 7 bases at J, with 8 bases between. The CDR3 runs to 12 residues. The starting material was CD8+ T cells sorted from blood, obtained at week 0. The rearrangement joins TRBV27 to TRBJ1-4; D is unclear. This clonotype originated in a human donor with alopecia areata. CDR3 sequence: CASSQLGEKLFF. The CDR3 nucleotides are TGTGCCAGCAGTCAACTTGGTGAAAAACTGTTTTTT.